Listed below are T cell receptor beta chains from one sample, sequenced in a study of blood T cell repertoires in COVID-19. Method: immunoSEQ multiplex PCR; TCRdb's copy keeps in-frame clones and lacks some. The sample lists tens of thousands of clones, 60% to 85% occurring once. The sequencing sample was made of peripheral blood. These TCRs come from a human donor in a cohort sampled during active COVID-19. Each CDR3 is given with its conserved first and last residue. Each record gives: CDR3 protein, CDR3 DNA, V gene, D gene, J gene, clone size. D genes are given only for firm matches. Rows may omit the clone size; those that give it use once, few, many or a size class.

CDR3 protein: CASSLANEQFF; CDR3 DNA: TGCGCCAGCAGCTTGGCAAATGAGCAGTTCTTC; V gene: TRBV5-1; D gene: .; J gene: TRBJ2-1; clone size: .
CDR3 protein: CASSLHRPGYEQYF; CDR3 DNA: TGTGCCAGCAGTTTACACAGGCCCGGTTACGAGCAGTACTTC; V gene: TRBV27; D gene: .; J gene: TRBJ2-7; clone size: few
CDR3 protein: CASSRLNGWEQYF; CDR3 DNA: TGTGCCAGCAGCCGCCTAAACGGGTGGGAGCAGTACTTC; V gene: TRBV6-5; D gene: .; J gene: TRBJ2-7; clone size: .
CDR3 protein: CASSFGQGPDTQYF; CDR3 DNA: TGTGCCAGCAGTTTTGGACAGGGCCCAGATACGCAGTATTTT; V gene: TRBV27; D gene: TRBD1; J gene: TRBJ2-3; clone size: .
CDR3 protein: CASSLEGVAHYGYTF; CDR3 DNA: TGTGCCAGCAGCTTGGAGGGAGTGGCGCACTATGGCTACACCTTC; V gene: TRBV5-5; D gene: .; J gene: TRBJ1-2; clone size: .
CDR3 protein: CASAPGHNTEAFF; CDR3 DNA: TGTGCCAGCGCTCCGGGACATAACACTGAAGCTTTCTTT; V gene: TRBV7-2; D gene: .; J gene: TRBJ1-1; clone size: .
CDR3 protein: CASSDTGAGNTIYF; CDR3 DNA: TGTGCCAGCAGCGATACAGGGGCTGGAAACACCATATATTTT; V gene: TRBV7-9; D gene: TRBD1; J gene: TRBJ1-3; clone size: .
CDR3 protein: CASSFIGTDTQYF; CDR3 DNA: TGTGCCAGCAGTTTTATCGGCACAGATACGCAGTATTTT; V gene: TRBV27; D gene: .; J gene: TRBJ2-3; clone size: once
CDR3 protein: CATQTYTETGELFF; CDR3 DNA: TGTGCCACCCAAACATATACGGAGACCGGGGAGCTGTTTTTT; V gene: TRBV15; D gene: .; J gene: TRBJ2-2; clone size: .
CDR3 protein: CSASGDRGGWGNQPQHF; CDR3 DNA: TGCAGTGCTAGTGGGGACAGGGGCGGTTGGGGCAATCAGCCCCAGCATTTT; V gene: TRBV20-1; D gene: TRBD1; J gene: TRBJ1-5; clone size: .
CDR3 protein: CASSRTDRVGGYTF; CDR3 DNA: TGTGCCAGCAGCCGTACGGACAGGGTAGGTGGCTACACCTTC; V gene: TRBV3-1/TRBV3-2; D gene: TRBD1; J gene: TRBJ1-2; clone size: .
CDR3 protein: CASSERTGREYEQFF; CDR3 DNA: TGTGCCAGCAGTGAGAGGACAGGGAGAGAATATGAGCAGTTCTTC; V gene: TRBV2; D gene: TRBD1; J gene: TRBJ2-1; clone size: .
CDR3 protein: CASSTAAGSYEQYF; CDR3 DNA: TGCGCCAGCAGCACAGCGGCGGGATCCTACGAGCAGTACTTC; V gene: TRBV5-1; D gene: .; J gene: TRBJ2-7; clone size: few
CDR3 protein: CASSPGTYSNSPLHF; CDR3 DNA: TGTGCCAGCAGCCCAGGCACCTACTCTAATTCACCCCTCCACTTT; V gene: TRBV5-5; D gene: .; J gene: TRBJ1-6; clone size: .
CDR3 protein: CASSPSLETQYF; CDR3 DNA: TGTGCCAGCTCACCATCCCTGGAGACCCAGTACTTC; V gene: TRBV18; D gene: .; J gene: TRBJ2-5; clone size: .
CDR3 protein: CASSLTTGSYEQYF; CDR3 DNA: TGTGCCAGCAGCCTCACGACAGGATCCTACGAGCAGTACTTC; V gene: TRBV3-1/TRBV3-2; D gene: .; J gene: TRBJ2-7; clone size: few
CDR3 protein: CAGRGVGANVLTF; CDR3 DNA: TGTGCCGGACGGGGGGTCGGGGCCAACGTCCTGACTTTC; V gene: TRBV11-2; D gene: TRBD2; J gene: TRBJ2-6; clone size: .
CDR3 protein: CASRKDRALAFF; CDR3 DNA: TGTGCCAGTAGAAAAGACAGGGCTCTAGCTTTCTTT; V gene: TRBV19; D gene: TRBD1; J gene: TRBJ1-1; clone size: .
CDR3 protein: CASSSFGRGHEKLFF; CDR3 DNA: TGTGCCAGCAGTTCCTTCGGCAGGGGTCATGAAAAACTGTTTTTT; V gene: TRBV6-2/TRBV6-3; D gene: .; J gene: TRBJ1-4; clone size: few
CDR3 protein: CASSLTGSAYGYTF; CDR3 DNA: TGTGCCAGCAGCTTAACCGGCAGCGCCTATGGCTACACCTTC; V gene: TRBV7-3; D gene: .; J gene: TRBJ1-2; clone size: .
CDR3 protein: CASSWGGEDSPLHF; CDR3 DNA: TGCGCCAGCAGCTGGGGAGGGGAGGATTCACCCCTCCACTTT; V gene: TRBV5-1; D gene: .; J gene: TRBJ1-6; clone size: few
CDR3 protein: CASSDPIGELFF; CDR3 DNA: TGCGCCAGCAGTGATCCTATCGGGGAGCTGTTTTTT; V gene: TRBV10-1; D gene: .; J gene: TRBJ2-2; clone size: .
CDR3 protein: CASSLLSVAGNTIYF; CDR3 DNA: TGTGCCAGCAGCTTATTGTCCGTAGCTGGAAACACCATATATTTT; V gene: TRBV7-2; D gene: .; J gene: TRBJ1-3; clone size: .
CDR3 protein: CASSHNRLAPSSYNEQFF; CDR3 DNA: TGTGCCAGCAGCCATAATAGACTAGCCCCGAGCTCCTACAATGAGCAGTTCTTC; V gene: TRBV7-2; D gene: TRBD2; J gene: TRBJ2-1; clone size: .
CDR3 protein: CASSLSGLAGGLGETQYF; CDR3 DNA: TGTGCCAGCAGCTTATCGGGACTAGCGGGGGGGCTGGGAGAGACCCAGTACTTC; V gene: TRBV7-8; D gene: TRBD2; J gene: TRBJ2-5; clone size: .
CDR3 protein: CASSVDRSSYNSPLHF; CDR3 DNA: TGTGCCAGCAGCGTTGACAGGAGCTCCTATAATTCACCCCTCCACTTT; V gene: TRBV9; D gene: .; J gene: TRBJ1-6; clone size: .
CDR3 protein: CARQGMNTEAFF; CDR3 DNA: TGCGCCAGACAGGGGATGAACACTGAAGCTTTCTTT; V gene: TRBV23-1; D gene: TRBD1; J gene: TRBJ1-1; clone size: .
CDR3 protein: CASRRTGVGNQPQHF; CDR3 DNA: TGTGCCAGTAGAAGGACAGGGGTGGGCAATCAGCCCCAGCATTTT; V gene: TRBV19; D gene: TRBD1; J gene: TRBJ1-5; clone size: .